The clone carrying this T cell receptor beta chain was observed a few times. Its specificity is not known. The data were obtained in a study of T cell repertoires in cytomegalovirus infection. Study as a whole: Both CMV infection and a matching HLA type were indicated by public TCR beta signatures. Study-level points and caveats: HLA-C-restricted TCR beta clonotypes specific for CMV led the ex vivo response.

CDR1 and CDR2 (germline): LNHNV, YYDKDF (reference sequence). V dropped 8 bases and J dropped 5; count of bases not matched to a gene: 22. The CDR3 length is 18 residues. From the reads, TCRdb called clonotypes with MiXCR, one entry per CDR3 protein. The sample lists approximately 550,000 distinct CDR3 sequences; 16% were seen once. This sequence originates from a human donor in good health (CMV status not recorded). Some clones in this sample may be carry-over from other donors' samples. The sequencing sample was made of CD8+ T cells from PBMCs. This sequence joins TRBV15 and TRBJ2-3; 7 positions match TRBD2. Here the CDR3 DNA reads TGTGCCACCGGTCAGCTCCTAAGGAGGGCGGGAGCCCGAGATACGCAGTATTTT. This sequence encodes CATGQLLRRAGARDTQYF.